These 13 T cell receptor beta chains share one sample of origin, sequenced in a study of CD8+CD57+ T cells in acquired aplastic anemia. The use of genomic DNA as template underpinned the TCR beta VDJ and CDR3 profiling. Each CDR3 protein gets one entry after TCRdb re-called the reads with MiXCR. The sample lists roughly 200,000 distinct CDR3 sequences; 63% were seen once. The authors sequenced patients whose flow cytometry had shown CD8+CD57+ cell expansion. Material for sequencing was sorted CD4+, CD8+, or CD8+CD57+ T cells (not recorded which) from PBMCs. Every receptor here comes from a human donor with aplastic anemia.

This clonotype has a count of ten or more. The rearrangement joins TRBV7-8 to TRBJ1-1; D unresolved. The germline CDR1 and CDR2 sequences are SGHVS and FQNEAQ. V gave up 4 bases and J gave up 0 bases, with 9 bases separating them. This CDR3 is built from 14 residues. As DNA, the CDR3 is TGTGCCAGCAGCTCTCAGACCGTGAACACTGAAGCTTTCTTT. Encoded protein: CASSSQTVNTEAFF.

The chain joins TRBV24-1 to TRBJ2-1; perhaps TRBD2 as D (6 bases). The CDR3 has 15 amino acids. Trimming took 3 bases from V and 9 from J, leaving 17 bases between them. Germline V gene lookup returns CDR1 KGHDR and CDR2 SFDVKD. CDR3 loop: CATSDPSRRALEQFF. The CDR3, as DNA: TGTGCCACCAGTGATCCCAGCAGGAGGGCCCTTGAGCAGTTCTTC.

This chain uses TRBV7-4 with TRBJ2-7; unclear D gene. CDR1 SGHVT and CDR2 SQSDAQ come from the germline V gene. The V end lost 1 base, the J end lost 4 bases, and 8 bases lay between the germline ends. This CDR3 has 13 residues. The CDR3 region has the DNA TGTGCCAGCAGCTTAGAGACACCGTACGAGCAGTACTTC. It translates to CASSLETPYEQYF. Full variable domain (missing parts from reference TRBV7-4 and TRBJ2-7): GAGVSQSPRYKVAKRGRDVALRCDSISGHVTLYWYRQTLGQGSEVLTYSQSDAQRDKSGRPSGRFSAERPERSVSTLKIQRTEQGDSAVYLCASSLETPYEQYFGPGTRLTVT.

This chain's CDR3 is CASSQTVGGTNYGYTF. The CDR3 DNA follows: TGTGCCAGCAGCCAAACAGTGGGGGGGACCAACTATGGCTACACCTTC. V and J are TRBV4-2 and TRBJ1-2, with a possible D match to TRBD1 (5 bases). The V gene lost 2 bases and the J gene lost 2 bases, with 15 bases spanning the gap. Germline CDR1 LGHNA, CDR2 YNFKEQ. The CDR3 is made up of 16 amino acids.

The V call is TRBV7-2, the J call TRBJ2-7, with 10 bases aligning to TRBD1. V gave up 3 bases and J gave up 4 bases; unmatched junction bases: 3. The germline gives CDR1 SGHTA, CDR2 FQGNSA. The length of the CDR3 is 14 residues. In nucleotides, the CDR3 is TGTGCCAGCAGCTTGGACAGGGGGTCGTACGAGCAGTACTTC. Its translation is CASSLDRGSYEQYF.

Remarks on this clonotype: A read error is likely, as this CDR3 ends without the conserved phenylalanine or tryptophan. DNA for the CDR3: TGTGCCAGCAGCTTGTGGTTGAACGACGGGCAGTACTTG. Encoded protein: CASSLWLNDGQYL. The chain recombines TRBV7-9 with TRBJ2-7; D remains unclear. The V and J ends lost 3 bases and 9 bases respectively, with 15 bases between them. This CDR3 spans 13 amino acids. Germline lookup yields CDR1 SEHNR and CDR2 FQNEAQ (reference sequence).

The CDR3 is CASSDGLAGAETQYF. The DNA of the CDR3 is TGTGCCAGCAGCGACGGCCTAGCGGGAGCAGAGACCCAGTACTTC. The chain couples TRBV9 to TRBJ2-5, with TRBD2 matching 10 bases. CDR3 length equals 15 residues. Unmatched junction bases numbered 6, after V lost 3 bases and J lost 4 bases. Looked up from germline, CDR1 is SGDLS and CDR2 is YYNGEE.

The sample holds one count of this clonotype. The rearrangement uses TRBV10-3 and TRBJ1-1; TRBD1 might be the D (5 bases). Trimming removed 7 bases from V and 1 base from J, with 13 bases in between. Germline V gene data show CDR1 as ENHRY and CDR2 as SYGVKD. The CDR3 spans 14 residues. CDR3 nucleotide sequence: TGTGCCATCAACGTGGAAGGGGAGAACACTGAAGCTTTCTTT. This codes for CAINVEGENTEAFF.

This clonotype was seen just once. V gene TRBV7-9 combines with J gene TRBJ1-1; possible D gene TRBD1, 6 bases. Germline lookup yields CDR1 SEHNR and CDR2 FQNEAQ (reference sequence). V lost 7 bases and J lost 7, with 13 bases in between. This CDR3 is built from 12 residues. The CDR3 loop is CASIGQFGEAFF. CDR3 coding DNA: TGTGCCAGCATCGGACAGTTCGGTGAAGCTTTCTTT.

The chain employs TRBV11-2 and TRBJ2-5; TRBD2 matches 7 bases. The assigned J gene may be wrong: the sequence end matches TRBJ2-7 better. The germline V gene has CDR1 SGHAT and CDR2 FQNNGV. The CDR3 sequence is 15 residues long. CDR3 DNA sequence: TGTGCCAGCAGTGGGTTGAGCGGGGCTCGCTACGAGCAGTACTTC. Its protein product is CASSGLSGARYEQYF.

The chain is built from TRBV9 and TRBJ1-2; D gene uncertain. The V end lost 3 bases, the J end lost 4 bases, and 19 bases lay between the germline ends. The CDR3 contains 16 residues. Per germline, CDR1 SGDLS and CDR2 YYNGEE. CDR3 DNA: TGTGCCAGCAGCGGGTCCGGAAGAGGGAGGTCCTATGGCTACACCTTC. It translates to CASSGSGRGRSYGYTF.

This clonotype was counted ten times or more. The chain links TRBV10-3 to TRBJ2-7; tentative D call: TRBD2 (6 bases). V dropped 6 bases and J dropped 3 bases, with 15 bases sitting between them. The germline V gene encodes CDR1 ENHRY and CDR2 SYGVKD. The CDR3 sequence is 14 residues long. The CDR3 DNA follows: TGTGCCATCAGCGGGGTTGCGGGGAACTACGAGCAGTACTTC. Its protein product is CAISGVAGNYEQYF.

This sequence joins TRBV10-3 and TRBJ2-5; perhaps TRBD2 as D (5 bases). The CDR3 spans 15 residues. Trimming took off 3 bases at V and 4 bases at J, with 15 bases between the two ends. The germline gives CDR1 ENHRY, CDR2 SYGVKD. CDR3 sequence: CAISEGPSGRETQYF. Written as DNA, the CDR3 is TGTGCCATCAGTGAAGGGCCAAGCGGACGAGAGACCCAGTACTTC.